The source of this T cell receptor beta chain is a study of blood T cell repertoires in COVID-19. Study overall: Donors in the United States, Italy and Spain gave samples during acute or convalescent COVID-19. T cells, B-cell-depleted T cells, or PBMCs supplied cDNA or gDNA.

In the authors' workflow: The assay estimated nucleated cells by amplifying reference gene primers. Method: immunoSEQ multiplex PCR; TCRdb's copy keeps in-frame clones and lacks some. D and trimming come from the DNA, and the V and J calls and clone size come from that table. This sample has about 54,000 clones; about four fifths occur once, and the top ten carry roughly 5.8%. V was clipped by 2 bases and J by 3 bases, with 10 bases between them. Germline-derived CDR1 and CDR2 are MNHEY and SVGAGI. The length of the CDR3 is 14 residues. This clonotype was sampled from a human donor in a cohort sampled during active or convalescent COVID-19. The chain couples TRBV6-5 to TRBJ1-2; perhaps TRBD1 as D (6 bases). The sample comprised peripheral blood. The CDR3 nucleotides read TGTGCCAGCAGTTACGGGGGCAGCCACTATGGCTACACCTTC. Translating it yields CASSYGGSHYGYTF.